These T cell receptor beta chains were read from a single sample in a study of blood T cell repertoires in COVID-19. The table came from immunoSEQ multiplex PCR; TCRdb's copy has only in-frame clones and leaves some out. The table has roughly 320,000 clones, 85% to 90% seen once. Specimen: peripheral blood. These receptors were taken from a woman between 45 and 65 years old with COVID-19, enrolled during active disease. CDR3s include the opening cysteine and the closing phenylalanine or tryptophan. The order of the fields is CDR3 DNA, CDR3 protein, V gene, clone size, D gene, J gene. The D gene is left open where the match is weak. The size field is filled for only some rows; it gives once, few, many or a size class.

DNA: TGCGCCTCAGCGGTAGACTACAATGAGCAGTTCTTC
CDR3: CASAVDYNEQFF
V: TRBV10-1
size: -
D: -
J: TRBJ2-1

DNA: TGTGCCAGCAGCTCGGTTACCGGGACAGGGTCGGATGGCTACACCTTC
CDR3: CASSSVTGTGSDGYTF
V: TRBV5-4
size: -
D: TRBD1
J: TRBJ1-2

DNA: TGTGCCAGCAGCTTATTAGGGGTAGGGAATGAGCAGTTCTTC
CDR3: CASSLLGVGNEQFF
V: TRBV11-3
size: -
D: -
J: TRBJ2-1

DNA: TGTGCCACCAGCAGAACACCCGGGACTTCCTACGAGCAGTACTTC
CDR3: CATSRTPGTSYEQYF
V: TRBV15
size: once
D: -
J: TRBJ2-7

DNA: TGTGCCACCGGACAGGGGAATCAAGCTTTCTTT
CDR3: CATGQGNQAFF
V: TRBV10-3
size: -
D: TRBD1
J: TRBJ1-1

DNA: TGCGCCAGCAGCCCAGACAGCATGGGGTCCTACGAGCAGTACTTC
CDR3: CASSPDSMGSYEQYF
V: TRBV5-1
size: -
D: -
J: TRBJ2-7

DNA: TGTGCCAGCAGTTACTCGCGGGTGGATGGGCTTGGCTACACCTTC
CDR3: CASSYSRVDGLGYTF
V: TRBV6-2/TRBV6-3
size: -
D: -
J: TRBJ1-2

DNA: TGTGCCAGCAGTCCCGGAGGTACCTACGAGCAGTACTTC
CDR3: CASSPGGTYEQYF
V: TRBV9
size: -
D: -
J: TRBJ2-7

DNA: TGTGCCAGCTCACCACTACCGGGACTAGCGGGACCCTACGAGCAGTACTTC
CDR3: CASSPLPGLAGPYEQYF
V: TRBV18
size: few
D: TRBD2
J: TRBJ2-7

DNA: TGTGCCAGCAGCTTGGGCGGTAGCGGGGTCCCTTACAATGAGCAGTTCTTC
CDR3: CASSLGGSGVPYNEQFF
V: TRBV5-4
size: -
D: TRBD2
J: TRBJ2-1

DNA: TGTGCCAGCAGCCAAGGTCTAGCGGGAGTATCCTACAATGAGCAGTTCTTC
CDR3: CASSQGLAGVSYNEQFF
V: TRBV14
size: -
D: TRBD2
J: TRBJ2-1

DNA: TGTGCCAGCTCACGGGGACAGGGGTTCGAGCAGTACTTC
CDR3: CASSRGQGFEQYF
V: TRBV18
size: -
D: TRBD1
J: TRBJ2-7

DNA: TGCGCCAGCAGCTTGTCCGGGACTAGCGGTTACAATGAGCAGTTCTTC
CDR3: CASSLSGTSGYNEQFF
V: TRBV5-1
size: -
D: TRBD2
J: TRBJ2-1

DNA: TGCAGCGCCGGTTCCAACTATGGCTACACCTTC
CDR3: CSAGSNYGYTF
V: TRBV29-1
size: -
D: -
J: TRBJ1-2

DNA: TGTGCCAGCAGCGTAACGCAGGGGCTAGCGGGAGACGGGCGGGAGACCCAGTACTTC
CDR3: CASSVTQGLAGDGRETQYF
V: TRBV9
size: -
D: TRBD2
J: TRBJ2-5

DNA: TGTGCCAGCAGCCTCCGGACAGGCCGTAGCGGGACCACCGGGGAGCTGTTTTTT
CDR3: CASSLRTGRSGTTGELFF
V: TRBV3-1/TRBV3-2
size: -
D: -
J: TRBJ2-2

DNA: TGTGCCAGCAGCCCCTTTCCGGGACAGGGGAATCGTGGCACTGAAGCTTTCTTT
CDR3: CASSPFPGQGNRGTEAFF
V: TRBV7-9
size: -
D: TRBD1
J: TRBJ1-1

DNA: TGTGCCAGTAACGAGGGGGCGGTGAACACTGAAGCTTTCTTT
CDR3: CASNEGAVNTEAFF
V: TRBV19
size: -
D: TRBD1
J: TRBJ1-1

DNA: TGTGCTAGTGGTTTGGGACCGGGACAGGCTCCGAACACTGAAGCTTTCTTT
CDR3: CASGLGPGQAPNTEAFF
V: TRBV12-5
size: -
D: TRBD1
J: TRBJ1-1

DNA: TGCGCCAGCAGCTCAACTAGCGGACCCTACAATGAGCAGTTCTTC
CDR3: CASSSTSGPYNEQFF
V: TRBV5-1
size: -
D: TRBD2
J: TRBJ2-1

DNA: TGCAGCGTTGAACAGGACTCCGACAGGAGCACCGGGGAGCTGTTTTTT
CDR3: CSVEQDSDRSTGELFF
V: TRBV29-1
size: -
D: -
J: TRBJ2-2

DNA: TGTGCCAGCTCGAACACAGGTGATGAGCAGTTCTTC
CDR3: CASSNTGDEQFF
V: TRBV18
size: -
D: -
J: TRBJ2-1

DNA: TGTGCCAGCAGCCAAACAGGGGCGAACACCGGGGAGCTGTTTTTT
CDR3: CASSQTGANTGELFF
V: TRBV14
size: -
D: TRBD1
J: TRBJ2-2

DNA: TGTGCCAGCAGCGTAGGTGGGACAGGCTCCTACGAGCAGTACTTC
CDR3: CASSVGGTGSYEQYF
V: TRBV9
size: -
D: TRBD1
J: TRBJ2-7

DNA: TGTGCCAGCAGCTTAGCGAGGGGGCGTGGGTACAATGAGCAGTTCTTC
CDR3: CASSLARGRGYNEQFF
V: TRBV7-2
size: -
D: TRBD1
J: TRBJ2-1

DNA: TGTGCCAGCAGCTTAGATGGCAGGGGCTATGAGCAGTTCTTC
CDR3: CASSLDGRGYEQFF
V: TRBV7-9
size: -
D: -
J: TRBJ2-1

DNA: TGTGCCAGCAGTTTAGGCCGAACCAGGGAAGCTTTCTTT
CDR3: CASSLGRTREAFF
V: TRBV12-3/TRBV12-4
size: -
D: -
J: TRBJ1-1

DNA: TGTGCCAGCTCACCGGGGACTAGCGGGAGGGAGCAGTACTTC
CDR3: CASSPGTSGREQYF
V: TRBV18
size: once
D: TRBD2
J: TRBJ2-7

DNA: TGCGCCAGCAGCCAAGAAAGGGAGGCTAACTACAATGAGCAGTTCTTC
CDR3: CASSQEREANYNEQFF
V: TRBV4-1
size: -
D: -
J: TRBJ2-1

DNA: TGTGCCAGCAGCTCTACAGGTTCGCCGAACTACGAGCAGTACTTC
CDR3: CASSSTGSPNYEQYF
V: TRBV7-2
size: -
D: -
J: TRBJ2-7

DNA: TGTGCCAGCAGCCCAAGAGGAACTTCCTACGAGCAGTACTTC
CDR3: CASSPRGTSYEQYF
V: TRBV7-8
size: -
D: -
J: TRBJ2-7

DNA: TGTGCCTGGAGTGCGGGGACTAGCGGGAGCACAGATACGCAGTATTTT
CDR3: CAWSAGTSGSTDTQYF
V: TRBV30
size: -
D: TRBD2
J: TRBJ2-3

DNA: TGTGCCAGCAGCTTGGTCGGTGAGAAAGACATTCAGTACTTC
CDR3: CASSLVGEKDIQYF
V: TRBV5-4
size: -
D: -
J: TRBJ2-4

DNA: TGCGCCAGCAGCTTGTCGGCTAGCGCCGGGGAGCTGTTTTTT
CDR3: CASSLSASAGELFF
V: TRBV5-1
size: -
D: -
J: TRBJ2-2

DNA: TGTGCCACCAGCAGAGGCGGGGCTGGTGAAAAACTGTTTTTT
CDR3: CATSRGGAGEKLFF
V: TRBV15
size: -
D: -
J: TRBJ1-4

DNA: TGTGCCAGCAGCCCCCGTGGGGGAGGGGTCATTAAGACTGAAGCTTTCTTT
CDR3: CASSPRGGGVIKTEAFF
V: TRBV7-9
size: once
D: -
J: TRBJ1-1

DNA: TGTGCCAGCAGTCTAGCGGGTTGGGACACAGATACGCAGTATTTT
CDR3: CASSLAGWDTDTQYF
V: TRBV7-2
size: -
D: TRBD2
J: TRBJ2-3

DNA: TGTGCCAGCTCACCAAAGGCTAGCGGGAGGGCCGCGGCAGATACGCAGTATTTT
CDR3: CASSPKASGRAAADTQYF
V: TRBV18
size: few
D: TRBD2
J: TRBJ2-3

DNA: TGTGCCAGCAGCTTAGTGACAGCCTCCTACAATGAGCAGTTCTTC
CDR3: CASSLVTASYNEQFF
V: TRBV7-2
size: -
D: -
J: TRBJ2-1

DNA: TGTGCCAGCTCACCACAAGTTCGAGAAGGAAACACCATATATTTT
CDR3: CASSPQVREGNTIYF
V: TRBV18
size: -
D: -
J: TRBJ1-3

DNA: TGCGCCAGCAGCTTGCTGGGGGCCGTAATGAACACTGAAGCTTTCTTT
CDR3: CASSLLGAVMNTEAFF
V: TRBV5-1
size: -
D: -
J: TRBJ1-1

DNA: TGCGCCAGCAGGAAAGCGGGAGGAGGAGGCAATGAGCAGTTCTTC
CDR3: CASRKAGGGGNEQFF
V: TRBV4-1
size: -
D: TRBD2
J: TRBJ2-1